The clone carrying this TCR beta chain was counted many times. The CDR3 has 15 amino acids. Germline CDR1 is MDHEN and CDR2 is SYDVKM. After removal of 5 bases from V and 6 bases from J, the junction contained 6 bases not matched to a gene. The investigators amplified TCR beta CDR3 regions from RNA transcripts. In the first-round RT-PCR of the TCR CDR3, the HTBI primer set was used. TCRdb fed the multiplex PCR reads into MiXCR, producing one record per CDR3 protein. The table has around 350,000 distinct CDR3 sequences, about 16% seen once; the top ten hold around 20%. This specimen belongs to a study of T cells in Graves' hyperthyroidism and ophthalmopathy.

The J gene is TRBJ2-1, the V gene TRBV28; 11 bases are a match to TRBD2. Sequenced: blood. This TCR was recovered from a woman aged 55-69 years with Graves' ophthalmopathy. CDR3 DNA sequence: TGTGCCAGCAGTGTTAGCGGGAGGGCAGTCAATGAGCAGTTCTTC. Its translation is CASSVSGRAVNEQFF.